This TCR beta chain was recovered during a study of T cells after yellow fever vaccination. Findings and caveats of the study: Peaking on day 5 versus 15, the secondary response was faster but weaker.

TCRdb ran MiXCR on the 5' RACE reads and lists one entry per CDR3 protein. The sample has a few hundred thousand distinct CDR3 sequences; under 3.5% are singletons. The CDR3 is 11 amino acids. V was cut by 8 bases and J by 4 bases, with 11 bases left in between. Per the germline V gene, CDR1 is DFQATT and CDR2 is SNEGSKA (reference sequence). Only a few counts were recorded for this clonotype. Its antigen is as yet unknown. The source of this sequence is a man between 18 and 35 years old who received the YFV17D yellow fever vaccine. The chain joins TRBV20-1 to TRBJ1-2; weak D call: TRBD1 (5 bases). Sample: CD4+ T cells sorted from PBMCs, taken 10 days after the yellow fever booster vaccination. DNA of the CDR3: TGCAGTCCGGGACGGATCTATGGCTACACCTTC. This sequence encodes CSPGRIYGYTF.